This T cell receptor (beta chain) derives from a study of T cell changes during pregnancy in multiple sclerosis. There are 14 residues in the CDR3. V was pared by 7 bases and J by 3 bases, with 5 bases of the junction left unmatched. Per the germline V gene, CDR1 is SGHVS and CDR2 is FNYEAQ. Libraries were prepared by immunoSEQ multiplex PCR; TCRdb keeps only in-frame clonotypes and omits some of them. Of about 110,000 clones in the sample, 85% to 95% were seen once. The sample in question was peripheral blood, obtained after pregnancy. The sequence was obtained from a female donor with multiple sclerosis, enrolled in a pregnancy study. This chain joins TRBV7-6 and TRBJ2-2, with 7 bases identical to TRBD2. As DNA, the CDR3 is TGTGCCAGCAAACAAGCGGGGTACACCGGGGAGCTGTTTTTT. It codes for CASKQAGYTGELFF.